The next 19 T cell receptor beta chains were all read from a single sample in a study of T cells in localized non-small cell lung cancer. Only in-frame clones appear in the TCRdb table, and some are missing; sequencing was by immunoSEQ multiplex PCR. The sample shows about 75,000 clones, 80% of them seen only once. Here the sequenced sample was peripheral blood, taken before any cancer treatment. These receptors all stem from a female donor older than 55 with stage I lung adenocarcinoma.

The gene calls are TRBV4-3 and TRBJ1-1, with a possible D match to TRBD1 (6 bases). The V end was cut by 2 bases, the J end by 5 bases, with 12 bases between. The CDR3 totals 14 residues. CDR1 and CDR2 (germline): LGHNA, YSLEER. CDR3 nucleotides: TGCGCCAGCAGCCAACAGGGGATTTATACTGAAGCTTTCTTT. It encodes CASSQQGIYTEAFF.

The V and J genes are TRBV27 and TRBJ1-6; D possibly corresponds to TRBD1 (6 bases). The CDR3 runs to 14 residues. Germline V gene data show CDR1 as MNHEY and CDR2 as SMNVEV (reference sequence). V shed 7 bases and J shed 9 bases, with 16 bases lying between them. This CDR3 is CASKTGYQGSPLHF. Here the CDR3 DNA reads TGTGCCAGCAAAACAGGGTACCAAGGTTCACCCCTCCACTTT.

The chain links TRBV9 to TRBJ2-5; either TRBD1 or TRBD2 may supply D (5 bases each). Trimming shortened V by 0 bases and J by 0 bases, and 9 bases separated the two germline ends. The CDR3 contains 15 residues. Per germline, CDR1 SGDLS and CDR2 YYNGEE. The CDR3 loop reads CASSVAGQYQETQYF. The CDR3 DNA sequence: TGTGCCAGCAGCGTAGCGGGGCAGTACCAAGAGACCCAGTACTTC.

This clone was detected only a few times. The genes are TRBV5-1 and TRBJ2-5; D is possibly TRBD2 (6 bases). The CDR3 covers 14 residues. Germline V gene sequence: CDR1 SGHRS, CDR2 YFSETQ. V was cut by 4 bases and J by 5 bases, with 15 bases left in between. The CDR3: CASSINSGRETQYF. In DNA, the CDR3 is TGCGCCAGCAGCATAAACAGTGGGAGGGAGACCCAGTACTTC.

CDR3 in DNA: TGCGCCAGCAGCTTGCTAGCGGGAGATACGCAGTATTTT. Its protein is CASSLLAGDTQYF. The V gene is TRBV5-1, the J gene TRBJ2-3, with 8 nucleotides matching TRBD2. Germline V gene sequence: CDR1 SGHRS, CDR2 YFSETQ. This CDR3 contains 13 residues. The trim removed 1 base at V and 5 bases at J, leaving 0 bases unmatched.

This chain joins TRBV6-6 and TRBJ2-7, with TRBD1 matching over 9 bases. The CDR3 contains 15 residues. Losses at the gene ends were 5 bases for V and 7 bases for J; bases not matched to a gene: 12. Germline CDR1 is MNHNY and CDR2 is SVGAGI (reference sequence). The CDR3: CASSGTGTNRYEQYF. The CDR3 bases are TGTGCCAGCAGTGGGACAGGGACCAATCGGTATGAGCAGTACTTC.

The chain employs TRBV29-1 and TRBJ1-4, with D maybe TRBD1 (6 bases). CDR3 length equals 13 residues. CDR1 is SQVTM, CDR2 ANQGSEA, per germline. The germline V and J ends were trimmed by 4 bases and 4 bases, with 10 bases remaining between them. CDR3 residues: CSVVGQSNEKLFF. DNA for the CDR3: TGCAGCGTTGTAGGACAGAGTAATGAAAAACTGTTTTTT. Full variable domain (missing parts from reference TRBV29-1 and TRBJ1-4): SAVISQKPSRDICQRGTSLTIQCQVDSQVTMMFWYRQQPGQSLTLIATANQGSEATYESGFVIDKFPISRPNLTFSTLTVSNMSPEDSSIYLCSVVGQSNEKLFFGSGTQLSVL.

The V call is TRBV7-2, the J call TRBJ1-1; no firm D call. The CDR3 runs 12 residues. The V end lost 5 bases, the J end lost 8 bases, and 12 bases lay between the germline ends. Germline V gene sequence: CDR1 SGHTA, CDR2 FQGNSA. This CDR3 reads CASSPIVAEAFF. CDR3 nucleotide sequence: TGTGCCAGCAGCCCAATCGTGGCGGAAGCTTTCTTT.

The chain has TRBV6-6 and TRBJ2-1; TRBD2 matches at 8 bases. Germline trimming cut 6 bases from V and 2 bases from J; bases unmatched to any gene: 9. The germline V gene has CDR1 MNHNY and CDR2 SVGAGI (reference sequence). The CDR3 is made up of 16 amino acids. The CDR3 DNA is TGTGCCAGCAGCCCTTCGGCGGGGGGCCCCTACAATGAGCAGTTCTTC. Protein sequence: CASSPSAGGPYNEQFF.

The chain couples TRBV5-4 to TRBJ2-2; TRBD2 agrees at 11 bases. Unmatched junction bases numbered 6, after V lost 0 bases and J lost 5 bases. The CDR3 loop spans 17 amino acids. Germline CDR1 is SGHNT and CDR2 is YYREEE (reference sequence). As DNA, the CDR3 is TGTGCCAGCAGCTTGGATAGCGGGAGGGCCGATACCGGGGAGCTGTTTTTT. Translating it yields CASSLDSGRADTGELFF.

The chain joins TRBV5-6 to TRBJ1-5; D not resolved. Germline assignment: CDR1 SGHDT and CDR2 YYEEEE. The ends were cut back, 0 bases at V and 4 bases at J, with 5 bases in the middle. This CDR3 region has 13 residues. The CDR3 DNA is TGTGCCAGCAGCTTGGTAGGGAATCAGCCCCAGCATTTT. Translation: CASSLVGNQPQHF.

The chain combines TRBV28 with TRBJ2-3; the D is unclear. V shed 7 bases and J shed 4 bases, with 9 bases lying between them. This CDR3 is 12 amino acids long. Per germline, CDR1 MDHEN and CDR2 SYDVKM. CDR3 sequence (DNA): TGTGCCAGCACTGAGGCGGCAGATACGCAGTATTTT. As protein: CASTEAADTQYF. Variable domain in full (rest from reference TRBV28 and TRBJ2-3): DVKVTQSSRYLVKRTGEKVFLECVQDMDHENMFWYRQDPGLGLRLIYFSYDVKMKEKGDIPEGYSVSREKKERFSLILESASTNQTSMYLCASTEAADTQYFGPGTRLTVL.

DNA of the CDR3: TGTGCCAGCAGCCCTCGGTCCGGGAATCAGCCCCAGCATTTT. Its protein is CASSPRSGNQPQHF. The chain employs TRBV7-6 and TRBJ1-5, with no clear D. Germline values: CDR1 SGHVS, CDR2 FNYEAQ. Trimming cost V 5 bases and J 4 bases, with 12 bases left between them. This CDR3 contains 14 residues.

V is TRBV5-5 and J is TRBJ2-7; D gene unclear. Germline V lookup: CDR1 SGHKS, CDR2 YYEKEE (reference sequence). V lost 4 bases, J lost 1 base, and 21 bases lay in between. CDR3 length: 17 residues. The CDR3 loop reads CASSGIRNNRASYEQYF. The CDR3 DNA reads TGTGCCAGCAGCGGCATTAGGAATAATAGGGCATCCTACGAGCAGTACTTC.

The chain recombines TRBV7-9 with TRBJ1-1; no clear D. With 7 bases removed from V and 5 bases from J, the gap between germline ends came to 8 bases. From germline, CDR1 is SEHNR and CDR2 FQNEAQ (reference sequence). This CDR3 has 11 residues. The CDR3 DNA sequence: TGTGCCAGCACCTCAGAGACTGAAGCTTTCTTT. Protein: CASTSETEAFF.

This clone was observed a few times. The V gene is TRBV19, the J gene TRBJ2-5; 8 bases are a match to TRBD1. The CDR3 sequence is 16 residues long. The junction had 13 bases not matched to a gene; V was cut back by 5 bases and J by 5 bases. Germline assignment: CDR1 LNHDA and CDR2 SQIVND (reference sequence). Here the CDR3 reads CASSLNRGIQVETQYF. CDR3 nucleotide sequence: TGTGCCAGTAGTCTCAACAGGGGGATACAAGTGGAGACCCAGTACTTC.

In DNA, the CDR3 is TGTGCCAGCACCGTTGAGGGGGGTAAGACAGATACGCAGTATTTT. Protein: CASTVEGGKTDTQYF. The rearrangement links TRBV9 to TRBJ2-3; D is tentatively TRBD1 or TRBD2 (6 bases each). Trimming took 6 bases from V and 3 from J, leaving 17 bases between them. Germline V gene lookup returns CDR1 SGDLS and CDR2 YYNGEE. CDR3 length: 15 amino acids.

The gene calls are TRBV14 and TRBJ2-5; maybe TRBD2 (5 bases). V was shortened by 4 bases and J by 1 base, with 13 bases between the two germline ends. CDR3 length equals 15 residues. Germline V gene sequence: CDR1 SGHDN, CDR2 FVKESK. The CDR3 sequence is CASSPPSGLQETQYF. CDR3 bases: TGTGCCAGCAGCCCCCCCTCTGGACTCCAAGAGACCCAGTACTTC.

V gene TRBV19 combines with J gene TRBJ2-5; no clear D gene. Germline V gives CDR1 LNHDA, CDR2 SQIVND (reference sequence). The CDR3 covers 13 residues. Trimming left V 5 bases short and J 3 bases short, with 10 bases between. CDR3 protein: CASSPRPEETQYF. The DNA for the CDR3 is TGTGCCAGTAGTCCGCGGCCTGAAGAGACCCAGTACTTC. Full variable domain (outside the CDR3, taken from reference TRBV19 and TRBJ2-5): DGGITQSPKYLFRKEGQNVTLSCEQNLNHDAMYWYRQDPGQGLRLIYYSQIVNDFQKGDIAEGYSVSREKKESFPLTVTSAQKNPTAFYLCASSPRPEETQYFGPGTRLLVL.